Listed below are T cell receptor beta chains from one sample, sequenced in a study of blood T cell repertoires in COVID-19. TCRdb's table, derived via immunoSEQ multiplex PCR, lists solely in-frame clones and lacks some. The sample comprises about 82,000 clones, 80% of which are singletons, and around 12% rests with the top ten. Material for sequencing was peripheral blood. The receptors were gathered from a woman aged 40 to 50 with active or convalescent COVID-19. Both conserved end residues are part of each CDR3. The order of the fields is V gene, J gene, D gene, clone size, CDR3 DNA, CDR3 protein. A D gene is named only where the DNA matches it firmly. The listing skips clone size in some rows; elsewhere it reads once, few, many or a size class.

V: TRBV28
J: TRBJ2-1
D: TRBD1
size: NA
DNA: TGTGCCAGCAGTTCTCCCCGGACAGGCAATGAGCAGTTCTTC
CDR3: CASSSPRTGNEQFF

V: TRBV7-8
J: TRBJ1-4
D: NA
size: few
DNA: TGTGCCAGCAGCCAACAGGGCTGGGGGGAAAAACTGTTTTTT
CDR3: CASSQQGWGEKLFF

V: TRBV7-6
J: TRBJ2-7
D: NA
size: few
DNA: TGTGCCAGCAGCTTAGTTCCTCGGGATCTGAACGAGCAGTACTTC
CDR3: CASSLVPRDLNEQYF

V: TRBV20-1
J: TRBJ2-1
D: NA
size: NA
DNA: TGCAGTGCCCCCGGTCTAGCTAAGCAGTTCTTC
CDR3: CSAPGLAKQFF

V: TRBV28
J: TRBJ1-1
D: TRBD1
size: NA
DNA: TGTGCCAGCAGTTCGGGACAGGAGGACACTGAAGCTTTCTTT
CDR3: CASSSGQEDTEAFF

V: TRBV6-5
J: TRBJ1-2
D: TRBD1
size: NA
DNA: TGTGCCAGCAGTACCGGGACAGGAGGCTATGGCTACACCTTC
CDR3: CASSTGTGGYGYTF

V: TRBV19
J: TRBJ2-3
D: NA
size: NA
DNA: TGTGCCAGTAGTACCAGACAGAGTAGCACAGATACGCAGTATTTT
CDR3: CASSTRQSSTDTQYF

V: TRBV2
J: TRBJ1-1
D: NA
size: NA
DNA: TGTGCCAGCAGTGTAGATGGTTATAACACTGAAGCTTTCTTT
CDR3: CASSVDGYNTEAFF

V: TRBV19
J: TRBJ1-1
D: TRBD1
size: NA
DNA: TGTGCCAGTAGTAGACAGGGTGCCATGAACACTGAAGCTTTCTTT
CDR3: CASSRQGAMNTEAFF

V: TRBV28
J: TRBJ1-1
D: NA
size: NA
DNA: TGTGCCAGCAGTTCCGGAATCCAGGGGAGTGGCACTGAAGCTTTCTTT
CDR3: CASSSGIQGSGTEAFF